This T cell receptor beta chain was identified during a study of Graves' ophthalmopathy and Graves' hyperthyroidism. In the study overall: Blood was drawn at initial diagnosis, before any treatment. Points from the study as a whole: Cross-validated, the 13-signature model showed 87.88%/81.08% sensitivity/specificity, and 80%/75% in the test set.

The V end lost 4 bases, the J end lost 6 bases, and 12 bases lay between the germline ends. The CDR3 runs to 14 residues. The germline V gene has CDR1 SGHTA and CDR2 FQGTGA. Amplification of the TCR beta CDR3 regions used RNA transcripts (as template). HTBI-primed RT-PCR formed the first round, and a multiplex PCR formed the second. Using its own MiXCR run on the multiplex PCR reads, TCRdb lists one record per CDR3 protein. In the table there are under 350,000 distinct CDR3 sequences, roughly 17% of which are singletons. This clonotype was recorded many times. No antigen is known for it. Fresh peripheral blood (around 9.7 ml) yielded the PBMCs.

The sample taken for sequencing was peripheral blood. The chain employs TRBV7-3 and TRBJ2-2, with D tentatively TRBD1 (5 bases). The source of this sequence is an adult man with Graves' ophthalmopathy. CDR3 bases: TGTGCCAGCAGCTACCAGGGTCGGGCCGGGGAGCTGTTTTTT. Translation gives CASSYQGRAGELFF. Supplemented by reference TRBV7-3 and TRBJ2-2, the full variable domain reads GAGVSQTPSNKVTEKGKYVELRCDPISGHTALYWYRQSLGQGPEFLIYFQGTGAADDSGLPNDRFFAVRPEGSVSTLKIQRTERGDSAVYLCASSYQGRAGELFFGEGSRLTVL.